This T cell receptor beta chain is from a study of blood T cells in healthy people across ages. General study points: In long-lived donors, naive CD4+ cell counts and diversity exceeded those of aged donors.

Sample-barcoded 5' priming and a J-beta primer mix drove a second PCR of about 6 to 12 cycles. Using its own MiXCR run on the 5' RACE reads, TCRdb lists one record per CDR3 protein. Of some 710,000 distinct CDR3 sequences in the sample, roughly 46% were seen once. CDR1 and CDR2 (germline): SGHTA, FQGNSA. This CDR3 has 16 amino acids. The J segment lost 4 bases and the V segment lost 7 bases, leaving 10 bases of the junction unmatched. Total RNA was isolated from each sample in quantities of at least 5 micrograms. On this clonotype: Its cognate antigen is unknown.

Sequenced sample: blood. The V call is TRBV7-2, the J call TRBJ2-3, with 11 nucleotides matching TRBD2. This TCR came from a man older than 75 in good health. CDR3 DNA sequence: TGTGCCAGCACCCAGGTAGCGGGAGGGTTCGCAGATACGCAGTATTTT. Encoded protein: CASTQVAGGFADTQYF.